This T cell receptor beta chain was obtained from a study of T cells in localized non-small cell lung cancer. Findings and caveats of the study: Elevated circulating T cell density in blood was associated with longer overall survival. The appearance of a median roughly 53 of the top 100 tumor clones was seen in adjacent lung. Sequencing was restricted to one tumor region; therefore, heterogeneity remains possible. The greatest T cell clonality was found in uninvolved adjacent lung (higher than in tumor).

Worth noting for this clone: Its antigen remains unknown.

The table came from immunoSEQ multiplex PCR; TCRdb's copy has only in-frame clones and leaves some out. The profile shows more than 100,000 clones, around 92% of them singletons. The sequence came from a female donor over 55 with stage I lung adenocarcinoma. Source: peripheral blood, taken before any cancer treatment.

CDR3 in DNA: TGCGCCAGCAGCGTGGGTTGGTCCAATGAGCAGTTCTTC. It codes for CASSVGWSNEQFF. The J gene is TRBJ2-1, the V gene TRBV5-1; no definite D call. The germline CDR1 and CDR2 sequences are SGHRS and YFSETQ. V lost 4 bases and J 6 bases, leaving 11 bases between the germline ends. The CDR3 has 13 residues.